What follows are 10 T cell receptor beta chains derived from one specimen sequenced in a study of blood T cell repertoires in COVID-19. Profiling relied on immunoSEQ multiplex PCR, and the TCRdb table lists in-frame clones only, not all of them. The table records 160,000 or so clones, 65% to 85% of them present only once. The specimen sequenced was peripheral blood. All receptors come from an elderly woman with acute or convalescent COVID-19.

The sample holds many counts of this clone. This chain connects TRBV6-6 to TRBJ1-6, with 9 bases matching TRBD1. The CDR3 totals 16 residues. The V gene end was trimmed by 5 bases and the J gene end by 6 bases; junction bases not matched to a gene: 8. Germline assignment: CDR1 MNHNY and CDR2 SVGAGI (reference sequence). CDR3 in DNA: TGTGCCAGCAGTCCCCCGCGACAGGGGGGTAATTCACCCCTCCACTTT. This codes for CASSPPRQGGNSPLHF.

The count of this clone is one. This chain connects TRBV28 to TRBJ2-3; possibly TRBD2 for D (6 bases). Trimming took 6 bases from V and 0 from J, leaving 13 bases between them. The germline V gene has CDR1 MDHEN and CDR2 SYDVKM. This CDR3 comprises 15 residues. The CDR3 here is CASRARSGSTDTQYF. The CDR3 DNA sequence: TGTGCCAGCAGAGCCCGGAGCGGGAGCACAGATACGCAGTATTTT.

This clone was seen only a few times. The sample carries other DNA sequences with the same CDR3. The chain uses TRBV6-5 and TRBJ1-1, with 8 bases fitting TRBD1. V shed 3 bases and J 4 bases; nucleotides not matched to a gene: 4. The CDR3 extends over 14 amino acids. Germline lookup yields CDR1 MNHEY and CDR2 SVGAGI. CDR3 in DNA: TGTGCCAGCAGTTATTCCGACAGGGGCACTGAAGCTTTCTTT. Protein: CASSYSDRGTEAFF.

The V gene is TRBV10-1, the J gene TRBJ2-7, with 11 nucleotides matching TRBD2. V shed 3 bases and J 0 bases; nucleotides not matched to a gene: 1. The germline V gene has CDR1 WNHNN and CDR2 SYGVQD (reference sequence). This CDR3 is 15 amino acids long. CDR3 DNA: TGCGCCAGCAGTGAAGGACTAGCGGGCTCCTACGAGCAGTACTTC. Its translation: CASSEGLAGSYEQYF.

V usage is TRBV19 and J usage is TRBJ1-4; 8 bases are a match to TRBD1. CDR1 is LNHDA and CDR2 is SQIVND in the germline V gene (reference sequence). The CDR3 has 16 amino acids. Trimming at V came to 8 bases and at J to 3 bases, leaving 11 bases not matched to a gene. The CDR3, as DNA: TGTGCCAGTCGCGGGACAGGAAGGTCCGCTAATGAAAAACTGTTTTTT. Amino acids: CASRGTGRSANEKLFF.

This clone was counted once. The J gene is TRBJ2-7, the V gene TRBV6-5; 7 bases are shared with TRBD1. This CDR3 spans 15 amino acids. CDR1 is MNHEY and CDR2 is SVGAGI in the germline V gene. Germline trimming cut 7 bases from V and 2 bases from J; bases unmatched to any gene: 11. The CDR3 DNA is TGTGCCAGCACCATTTATTCAGGGGGAGCCTACGAGCAGTACTTC. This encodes CASTIYSGGAYEQYF.

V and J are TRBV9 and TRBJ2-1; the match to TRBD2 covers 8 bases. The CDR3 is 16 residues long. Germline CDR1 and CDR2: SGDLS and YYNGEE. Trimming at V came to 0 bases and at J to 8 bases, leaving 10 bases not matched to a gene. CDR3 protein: CASSVGGRTSSDEQFF. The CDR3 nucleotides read TGTGCCAGCAGCGTAGGGGGAAGGACTAGCAGTGATGAGCAGTTCTTC.

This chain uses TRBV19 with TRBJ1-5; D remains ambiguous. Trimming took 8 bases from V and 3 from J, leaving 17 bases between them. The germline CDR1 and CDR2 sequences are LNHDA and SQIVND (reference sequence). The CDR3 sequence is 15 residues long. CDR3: CASWEGSAFNQPQHF. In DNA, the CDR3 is TGTGCCAGTTGGGAGGGCAGCGCCTTCAATCAGCCCCAGCATTTT.

CDR3 residues: CASSAWDLANEQFF. The CDR3, as DNA: TGTGCCAGCAGCGCCTGGGACTTAGCCAATGAGCAGTTCTTC. The rearrangement links TRBV9 to TRBJ2-1; a weak D match, TRBD2 (6 bases). CDR3 size: 14 residues. V lost 3 bases and J lost 6, with 13 bases in between. Germline lookup yields CDR1 SGDLS and CDR2 YYNGEE.

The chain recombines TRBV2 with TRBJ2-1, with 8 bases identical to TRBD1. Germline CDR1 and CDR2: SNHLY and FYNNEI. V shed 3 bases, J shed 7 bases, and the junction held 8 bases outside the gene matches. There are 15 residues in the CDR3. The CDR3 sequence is CASSDPPGQVNEQFF. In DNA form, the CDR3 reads TGTGCCAGCAGTGATCCACCGGGACAGGTAAATGAGCAGTTCTTC.